This T cell receptor (beta chain) was retrieved from a study of blood T cell repertoires in COVID-19. The table came from immunoSEQ multiplex PCR; TCRdb's copy has only in-frame clones and leaves some out. The sample includes some 73,000 clones, approximately 92% of them seen just once. Germline CDR1 and CDR2: SGHRS and YFSETQ. Trimming stripped 0 bases from V and 7 bases from J, with 5 bases between. This CDR3 region has 12 residues. The chain has TRBV5-1 and TRBJ2-1; D possibly corresponds to TRBD1 (5 bases). The sequenced sample consisted of peripheral blood. This sequence originates from a human donor in a cohort sampled during active COVID-19. The CDR3 DNA sequence: TGCGCCAGCAGCTTGGAGGGGAATGAGCAGTTCTTC. This translates into CASSLEGNEQFF.